This record looks at one T cell receptor (beta chain) sequence and its context. Sequencing used immunoSEQ multiplex PCR; TCRdb keeps in-frame clones, though not all of them. The top ten hold 3.5% to 4.5% of the sample, which has approximately 170,000 clones, 93% seen once. This specimen belongs to a study of T cell responses to AZD1222 COVID-19 vaccine. On the study more broadly: Second doses were pooled across both intervals (about 4 or about 12 weeks).

The sample consisted of peripheral blood, taken on day 0 of AZD1222 vaccination. This receptor was identified in an adult in good health.

CDR3 protein: CASSFGGFEAFF. CDR3 sequence (DNA): TGTGCCAGCAGCTTTGGTGGATTTGAAGCTTTCTTT. The rearrangement uses TRBV5-4 and TRBJ1-1; no definite D call. The CDR3 extends over 12 amino acids. V dropped 2 bases and J dropped 7 bases, with 9 bases sitting between them. Germline values: CDR1 SGHNT, CDR2 YYREEE (reference sequence).